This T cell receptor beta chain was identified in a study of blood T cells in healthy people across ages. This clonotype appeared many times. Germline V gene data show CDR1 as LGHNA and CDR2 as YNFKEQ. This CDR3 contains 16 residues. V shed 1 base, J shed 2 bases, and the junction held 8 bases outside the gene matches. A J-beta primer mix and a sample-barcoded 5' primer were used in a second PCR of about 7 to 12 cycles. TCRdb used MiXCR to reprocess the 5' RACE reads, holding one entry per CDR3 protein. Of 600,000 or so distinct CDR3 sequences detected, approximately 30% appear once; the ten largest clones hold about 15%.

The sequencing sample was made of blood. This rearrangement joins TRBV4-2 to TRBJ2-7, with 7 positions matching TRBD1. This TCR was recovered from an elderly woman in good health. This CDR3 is CASSQGLGTEAYEQYF. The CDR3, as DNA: TGTGCCAGCAGCCAAGGGTTGGGGACAGAAGCCTACGAGCAGTACTTC.